A selection of T cell receptor beta chains follows, all from one sample in a study of monozygotic twins with inflammatory bowel disease. TCRdb reanalyzed the 5' RACE reads, giving one entry per CDR3 protein sequence and no DNA. The sample totals about 300,000 distinct CDR3 sequences; its top ten clones hold roughly 5.2%. Sequenced: blood. The receptors originated from a human donor with ulcerative colitis or Crohn's disease, or a healthy co-twin of an affected twin (not recorded which). The CDR3 runs from the conserved cysteine through the conserved F or W.

v_call	j_call	cdr3_aa
TRBV20-1	TRBJ2-7	CSAKTTGAGYEQYF
TRBV4-3	TRBJ2-7	CASSQDIGPSYEQYF
TRBV12-3/TRBV12-4	TRBJ2-7	CASSFGWAGYEQYF
TRBV19	TRBJ2-2	CASSATGFSNTGELFF
TRBV6-5	TRBJ1-4	CASTKRLGGAVVEKLFF
TRBV6-6	TRBJ2-1	CASTPTRGEQFF
TRBV7-2	TRBJ1-2	CASRIPDTGGYTF
TRBV12-3/TRBV12-4	TRBJ2-5	CASARGGRGQETQYF
TRBV24-1	TRBJ1-6	CATPDWVSPLHF
TRBV6-1	TRBJ2-2	CASRTGLAGYNTGELFF
TRBV3-1	TRBJ1-5	CASSQDYRANQPQHF
TRBV7-2	TRBJ2-1	CASRRSGGGHEQFF
TRBV7-2	TRBJ1-2	CASSPWGSGYTF
TRBV4-3	TRBJ1-6	CASSQVVGRRFNSPLHF
TRBV7-2	TRBJ2-3	CASSLGLAGGPDF
TRBV29-1	TRBJ2-1	CSVEGLAGLIYNEQFF
TRBV9	TRBJ1-2	CASSVTQTASNYGYTF
TRBV7-9	TRBJ1-6	CASRPDRGVSYNSPLHF
TRBV7-9	TRBJ2-1	CASSPGHNYNEQFF
TRBV4-3	TRBJ2-7	CASSQDLLNYEQYF
TRBV6-5	TRBJ1-2	CASSLGSVYGYTF
TRBV18	TRBJ2-7	CASSPPHAGTLAYEQYF
TRBV9	TRBJ2-1	CASSVAGGGGYNEQFF
TRBV4-3	TRBJ1-4	CASSKDRGYEKLFF
TRBV20-1	TRBJ1-2	CSAPEPTGYGYTF
TRBV12-3/TRBV12-4	TRBJ1-1	CASSSRQGTSEAFF
TRBV20-1	TRBJ2-1	CSARASGSTSYNEQFF
TRBV5-1	TRBJ1-2	CASSAATGNYGYTF
TRBV18	TRBJ2-1	CASSPPGLAANNEQFF
TRBV24-1	TRBJ2-1	CATKEGNDNEQFF
TRBV14	TRBJ2-1	CASSQVGAQYPDGHFF
TRBV28	TRBJ1-5	CASSLDSWQLNQPQHF
TRBV6-1	TRBJ1-3	CASRDARGSGNTIYF
TRBV3-1	TRBJ2-2	CASSQDLRGRDGELFF
TRBV6-1	TRBJ2-7	CASSTTTLGPYEQYF
TRBV18	TRBJ2-1	CASSRTSASSYNEQFF
TRBV7-2	TRBJ1-1	CASSPAARENTEAFF
TRBV7-2	TRBJ2-5	CASSLTTLQETQYF
TRBV7-7	TRBJ2-7	CASSSDRQSSYEQYF
TRBV19	TRBJ1-5	CASSRVEGVGPQHF
TRBV12-3/TRBV12-4	TRBJ2-1	CASSIGQTYNEQFF
TRBV28	TRBJ1-5	CASSPPPRRNQPQHF
TRBV20-1	TRBJ1-1	CSASLRQGGTEAFF
TRBV6-5	TRBJ1-2	CASSSNGWPSYGYTF
TRBV18	TRBJ2-7	CASSQDRSRTYEQYF
TRBV3-1	TRBJ2-1	CASSQRRGPTTVGFF